This is a list of T cell receptor beta chains from one sample in a study of blood T cell repertoires in COVID-19. Libraries were prepared by immunoSEQ multiplex PCR; TCRdb keeps only in-frame clonotypes and omits some of them. The sample includes approximately 200,000 clones, about 84% seen only once; the top ten take around 7.8%. The sequenced sample was peripheral blood. These receptor sequences come from a woman aged 80 or older with COVID-19, enrolled during active disease. The CDR3 runs from the conserved cysteine through the conserved F or W. The order of the fields is V gene, D gene, J gene, clone size, CDR3 DNA, CDR3 protein. A D gene is named only where the DNA matches it firmly. Size tells how often a clone was seen (once, few, many) or the class of an expanded clone, and some rows leave it out.

V gene: TRBV5-1; D gene: TRBD2; J gene: TRBJ2-7; clone size: .; CDR3 DNA: TGCGCCAGCAGCGCGGGAGGTTCAGGGGTGCACGAGCAGTACTTC; CDR3 protein: CASSAGGSGVHEQYF
V gene: TRBV5-1; D gene: .; J gene: TRBJ2-7; clone size: .; CDR3 DNA: TGCGCCAGCAGCCCGGACGGGGACTCCAACGAGCAGTACTTC; CDR3 protein: CASSPDGDSNEQYF
V gene: TRBV2; D gene: .; J gene: TRBJ1-5; clone size: .; CDR3 DNA: TGTGCCAGCAGTGGGTGGGCTCAGCCCCAGCATTTT; CDR3 protein: CASSGWAQPQHF
V gene: TRBV15; D gene: TRBD1; J gene: TRBJ1-5; clone size: .; CDR3 DNA: TGTGCCACCAGCAGAGGTGACAGGGCCTTACCTCAGCCCCAGCATTTT; CDR3 protein: CATSRGDRALPQPQHF
V gene: TRBV9; D gene: TRBD1; J gene: TRBJ2-5; clone size: .; CDR3 DNA: TGTGCCAGCAGCGTAGCTGGGACAGGGGAGGAGACCCAGTACTTC; CDR3 protein: CASSVAGTGEETQYF
V gene: TRBV27; D gene: .; J gene: TRBJ2-1; clone size: .; CDR3 DNA: TGTGCCAGCAGCGTCTCGAGCTCCTACAATGAGCAGTTCTTC; CDR3 protein: CASSVSSSYNEQFF
V gene: TRBV5-1; D gene: TRBD1; J gene: TRBJ1-1; clone size: .; CDR3 DNA: TGCGCCAGCATCGAGGAGGGGGCCGGGATGAACACTGAAGCTTTCTTT; CDR3 protein: CASIEEGAGMNTEAFF
V gene: TRBV2; D gene: TRBD1; J gene: TRBJ1-2; clone size: .; CDR3 DNA: TGTGCCAGCAAGGGGACAGGAGGTTATGGCTACACCTTC; CDR3 protein: CASKGTGGYGYTF
V gene: TRBV2; D gene: TRBD2; J gene: TRBJ2-3; clone size: .; CDR3 DNA: TGTGCCAGCACGATGGGTGGACTAGCAGGGGATACGCAGTATTTT; CDR3 protein: CASTMGGLAGDTQYF
V gene: TRBV18; D gene: .; J gene: TRBJ2-7; clone size: .; CDR3 DNA: TGTGCCAGCTCACCAATAGCGTCAAGCTCCTACGAGCAGTACTTC; CDR3 protein: CASSPIASSSYEQYF
V gene: TRBV2; D gene: .; J gene: TRBJ1-1; clone size: .; CDR3 DNA: TGTGCCAGCAGTGACAGGGGAGGGGACACTGAAGCTTTCTTT; CDR3 protein: CASSDRGGDTEAFF
V gene: TRBV19; D gene: .; J gene: TRBJ1-2; clone size: once; CDR3 DNA: TGTGCCAGTAGTATAGAAGGTGGAGGGGTCTATGGCTACACCTTC; CDR3 protein: CASSIEGGGVYGYTF
V gene: TRBV27; D gene: .; J gene: TRBJ1-6; clone size: .; CDR3 DNA: TGTGCCAGCAGTTTAAATGGGGCAGGCTCACCCCTCCACTTT; CDR3 protein: CASSLNGAGSPLHF
V gene: TRBV3-1/TRBV3-2; D gene: .; J gene: TRBJ1-4; clone size: .; CDR3 DNA: TGTGCCAGCAGCCCTACAGACAGTCGGGAAAAACTGTTTTTT; CDR3 protein: CASSPTDSREKLFF
V gene: TRBV6-6; D gene: TRBD1; J gene: TRBJ2-1; clone size: .; CDR3 DNA: TGTGCCAGCAGGCCCCCGGGACAGGGGGGCAATGAGCAGTTCTTC; CDR3 protein: CASRPPGQGGNEQFF
V gene: TRBV27; D gene: .; J gene: TRBJ1-1; clone size: .; CDR3 DNA: TGTGCCAGCAGTTTATTCACGGGGAACACTGAAGCTTTCTTT; CDR3 protein: CASSLFTGNTEAFF
V gene: TRBV7-2; D gene: TRBD2; J gene: TRBJ2-1; clone size: .; CDR3 DNA: TGTGCCAGCAGCCTACCTGGGACTAGCGGCACCGACAATGAGCAGTTCTTC; CDR3 protein: CASSLPGTSGTDNEQFF
V gene: TRBV9; D gene: TRBD1; J gene: TRBJ1-3; clone size: once; CDR3 DNA: TGTGCCAGCAGCGTAGATTTGGAGGGGGCGAACACCATATATTTT; CDR3 protein: CASSVDLEGANTIYF
V gene: TRBV6-5; D gene: .; J gene: TRBJ2-7; clone size: .; CDR3 DNA: TGTGCCAGCTCCCCCCCGGGCGAGCAGTACTTC; CDR3 protein: CASSPPGEQYF
V gene: TRBV3-1/TRBV3-2; D gene: TRBD2; J gene: TRBJ2-1; clone size: .; CDR3 DNA: TGTGCCAGCAGCCAAGGGGCTAGCGGAGGGATCAATGAGCAGTTCTTC; CDR3 protein: CASSQGASGGINEQFF
V gene: TRBV18; D gene: TRBD2; J gene: TRBJ2-1; clone size: .; CDR3 DNA: TGTGCCAGCTCACCGTCCAGCGGGGCTACCAATGAGCAGTTCTTC; CDR3 protein: CASSPSSGATNEQFF
V gene: TRBV7-3; D gene: TRBD2; J gene: TRBJ2-3; clone size: .; CDR3 DNA: TGTGCCAGCAGCTTAACAGCGGGGGACACAGATACGCAGTATTTT; CDR3 protein: CASSLTAGDTDTQYF
V gene: TRBV10-1; D gene: TRBD2; J gene: TRBJ2-3; clone size: .; CDR3 DNA: TGCGCCAGCAGTAGGGCCCTAGCGGGGCCCCCGTCTCACTTGACAGATACGCAGTATTTT; CDR3 protein: CASSRALAGPPSHLTDTQYF
V gene: TRBV12-3/TRBV12-4; D gene: TRBD1; J gene: TRBJ1-2; clone size: .; CDR3 DNA: TGTGCCAGCAGCCTAGGACAGGGCTATGGCTACACCTTC; CDR3 protein: CASSLGQGYGYTF
V gene: TRBV4-2; D gene: TRBD2; J gene: TRBJ2-1; clone size: .; CDR3 DNA: TGTGCCAGCAGCCAAGCATTCCCGGGACTAGCGGGAGGGGCGTTCTTC; CDR3 protein: CASSQAFPGLAGGAFF
V gene: TRBV10-1; D gene: .; J gene: TRBJ2-1; clone size: .; CDR3 DNA: TGCGCCAGCAGTCCTAGCAACGGCAATGAGCAGTTCTTC; CDR3 protein: CASSPSNGNEQFF
V gene: TRBV7-3; D gene: .; J gene: TRBJ1-3; clone size: .; CDR3 DNA: TGTGCCAGCAGCCCTACAGGACAGCGCGTTTCTGGAAACACCATATATTTT; CDR3 protein: CASSPTGQRVSGNTIYF
V gene: TRBV7-7; D gene: .; J gene: TRBJ2-3; clone size: .; CDR3 DNA: TGTGCTAGCAGCCTATTGAGCCCAGATACGCAGTATTTT; CDR3 protein: CASSLLSPDTQYF
V gene: TRBV3-1/TRBV3-2; D gene: .; J gene: TRBJ1-5; clone size: once; CDR3 DNA: TGTGCCAGCAGCCAGGCGGGGCAAAGACAGCCCCAGCATTTT; CDR3 protein: CASSQAGQRQPQHF
V gene: TRBV28; D gene: .; J gene: TRBJ2-7; clone size: .; CDR3 DNA: TGTGCCAGCAGCGGCCCGCTCAGGGTGGTAGGGAACTTC; CDR3 protein: CASSGPLRVVGNF
V gene: TRBV7-2; D gene: TRBD1; J gene: TRBJ1-1; clone size: .; CDR3 DNA: TGTGCCAGCAGCATATACAGGGGTGAAGCTTTCTTT; CDR3 protein: CASSIYRGEAFF
V gene: TRBV20-1; D gene: .; J gene: TRBJ2-1; clone size: .; CDR3 DNA: TGCAGTGCTAGTTTTCCGGGAGAGGGTGAGCAGTTCTTC; CDR3 protein: CSASFPGEGEQFF
V gene: TRBV27; D gene: TRBD2; J gene: TRBJ2-3; clone size: .; CDR3 DNA: TGTGCCAGCAGTCTAAGAAGACTAGCGGGGGGCTCTGGTGATACGCAGTATTTT; CDR3 protein: CASSLRRLAGGSGDTQYF
V gene: TRBV5-1; D gene: .; J gene: TRBJ2-2; clone size: .; CDR3 DNA: TGCGCCAGCGAAGTGACAGGGAACACCGGGGAGCTGTTTTTT; CDR3 protein: CASEVTGNTGELFF
V gene: TRBV19; D gene: .; J gene: TRBJ2-7; clone size: .; CDR3 DNA: TGTGCCACCCGGCGGGGCTGGGAGCAGTACTTC; CDR3 protein: CATRRGWEQYF
V gene: TRBV7-6; D gene: .; J gene: TRBJ1-1; clone size: .; CDR3 DNA: TGTGCCAGCAGCTTGGCGCCATCGGAGACTGAAGCTTTCTTT; CDR3 protein: CASSLAPSETEAFF
V gene: TRBV19; D gene: .; J gene: TRBJ2-5; clone size: .; CDR3 DNA: TGTGCCACCAGGGCCCCAGGGGTTGCCCAGTACTTC; CDR3 protein: CATRAPGVAQYF
V gene: TRBV2; D gene: .; J gene: TRBJ2-1; clone size: .; CDR3 DNA: TGTGCCAGCACAAGGGACATCTCGGGTGAGCAGTTCTTC; CDR3 protein: CASTRDISGEQFF
V gene: TRBV3-1/TRBV3-2; D gene: .; J gene: TRBJ1-2; clone size: .; CDR3 DNA: TGTGCCAGCAGCCAAATAACAGGGAACTATGGCTACACCTTC; CDR3 protein: CASSQITGNYGYTF
V gene: TRBV2; D gene: TRBD2; J gene: TRBJ2-5; clone size: once; CDR3 DNA: TGTGCCAGCAGTGATGGGCAGGGAGGGGAGACCCAGTACTTC; CDR3 protein: CASSDGQGGETQYF
V gene: TRBV5-1; D gene: .; J gene: TRBJ2-5; clone size: .; CDR3 DNA: TGCGCCAGCAGCTTAGGGGTCGCGGGAACAAAAGAGACCCAGTACTTC; CDR3 protein: CASSLGVAGTKETQYF
V gene: TRBV28; D gene: TRBD1; J gene: TRBJ1-6; clone size: .; CDR3 DNA: TGTGCCAGCCACGGACAGGGACCATTCCTCCACTTT; CDR3 protein: CASHGQGPFLHF
V gene: TRBV9; D gene: TRBD1; J gene: TRBJ1-2; clone size: .; CDR3 DNA: TGTGCCAGCAGCGTCGGGGACAGGGGAGCTAACTATGGCTACACCTTC; CDR3 protein: CASSVGDRGANYGYTF
V gene: TRBV19; D gene: .; J gene: TRBJ2-1; clone size: .; CDR3 DNA: TGTGCCAGTAGGCAAACCGGGTGGGATGAGCAGTTCTTC; CDR3 protein: CASRQTGWDEQFF
V gene: TRBV9; D gene: .; J gene: TRBJ1-2; clone size: .; CDR3 DNA: TGTGCCAGCAGCGGAGTGGGAGCTAACTATGGCTACACCTTC; CDR3 protein: CASSGVGANYGYTF
V gene: TRBV3-1/TRBV3-2; D gene: .; J gene: TRBJ1-1; clone size: .; CDR3 DNA: TGTGCCAGCAGCCACCGGACTGAAGCTTTCTTT; CDR3 protein: CASSHRTEAFF
V gene: TRBV5-1; D gene: .; J gene: TRBJ1-1; clone size: .; CDR3 DNA: TGCGCCAGCAGCTTGGGGGTGGGGGCGAACACTGAAGCTTTCTTT; CDR3 protein: CASSLGVGANTEAFF
V gene: TRBV6-4; D gene: TRBD1; J gene: TRBJ1-5; clone size: .; CDR3 DNA: TGTGCCAGCAGTGAAAAGGACAGGGGGCGAGGAGGTCATCAGCCCCAGCATTTT; CDR3 protein: CASSEKDRGRGGHQPQHF
V gene: TRBV23-1; D gene: .; J gene: TRBJ1-2; clone size: .; CDR3 DNA: TGCGCCAGCACCAACCCGAATAACGGCGGGGGCGAGTTCTATGGCTACACCTTC; CDR3 protein: CASTNPNNGGGEFYGYTF
V gene: TRBV5-1; D gene: TRBD1; J gene: TRBJ1-5; clone size: medium-sized; CDR3 DNA: TGCGCCAGCAGCTTGGCCATGGGACAGGGGCCCCAGCATTTT; CDR3 protein: CASSLAMGQGPQHF
V gene: TRBV27; D gene: TRBD1; J gene: TRBJ1-2; clone size: .; CDR3 DNA: TGTGCCAGCAGTTTAGCCGGGACAGGGCCCTATGGCTACACCTTC; CDR3 protein: CASSLAGTGPYGYTF
V gene: TRBV5-4; D gene: .; J gene: TRBJ1-2; clone size: .; CDR3 DNA: TGTGCCAGCAGCTTAGGGGCCTCTAACTATGGCTACACCTTC; CDR3 protein: CASSLGASNYGYTF
V gene: TRBV7-8; D gene: .; J gene: TRBJ2-3; clone size: .; CDR3 DNA: TGTGCCAGCAGCTCCCGACTAGAGAGCACAGATACGCAGTATTTT; CDR3 protein: CASSSRLESTDTQYF
V gene: TRBV14; D gene: TRBD2; J gene: TRBJ2-5; clone size: once; CDR3 DNA: TGTGCCAGCAGGTGGCGGGGGGGCTGGGAGACCCAGTACTTC; CDR3 protein: CASRWRGGWETQYF
V gene: TRBV7-6; D gene: TRBD1; J gene: TRBJ1-3; clone size: .; CDR3 DNA: TGTGCCAGCAGCCGGCAGCCGACAGGGCGAAACACCATATATTTT; CDR3 protein: CASSRQPTGRNTIYF
V gene: TRBV7-9; D gene: .; J gene: TRBJ1-4; clone size: few; CDR3 DNA: TGTGCCAGCAGCGCCCCGGCGGATGAAAAACTGTTTTTT; CDR3 protein: CASSAPADEKLFF
V gene: TRBV7-6; D gene: TRBD1; J gene: TRBJ2-2; clone size: few; CDR3 DNA: TGTGCCAGCAGCACGGGACAGACACACACCGGGGAGCTGTTTTTT; CDR3 protein: CASSTGQTHTGELFF
V gene: TRBV19; D gene: .; J gene: TRBJ1-2; clone size: .; CDR3 DNA: TGTGCCAGTAAGGGTGGAGGGACGGAAAACTATGGCTACACCTTC; CDR3 protein: CASKGGGTENYGYTF
V gene: TRBV5-4; D gene: .; J gene: TRBJ2-3; clone size: .; CDR3 DNA: TGTGCCAGCAGCTCTAGCACAGATACGCAGTATTTT; CDR3 protein: CASSSSTDTQYF